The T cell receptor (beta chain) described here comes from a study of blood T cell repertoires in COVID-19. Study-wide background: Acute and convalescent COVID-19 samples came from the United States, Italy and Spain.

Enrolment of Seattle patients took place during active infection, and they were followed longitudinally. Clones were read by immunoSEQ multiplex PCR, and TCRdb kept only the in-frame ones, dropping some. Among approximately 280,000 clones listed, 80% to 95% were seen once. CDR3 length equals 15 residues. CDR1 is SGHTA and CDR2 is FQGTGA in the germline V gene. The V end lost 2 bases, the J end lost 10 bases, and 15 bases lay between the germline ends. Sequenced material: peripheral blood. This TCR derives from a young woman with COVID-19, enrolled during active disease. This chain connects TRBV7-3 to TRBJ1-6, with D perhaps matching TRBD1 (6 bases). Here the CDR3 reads CASSLVAGVGSPLHF. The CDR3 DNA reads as TGTGCCAGCAGCTTAGTCGCAGGGGTGGGGTCACCCCTCCACTTT. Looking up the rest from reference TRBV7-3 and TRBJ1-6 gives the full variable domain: GAGVSQTPSNKVTEKGKYVELRCDPISGHTALYWYRQSLGQGPEFLIYFQGTGAADDSGLPNDRFFAVRPEGSVSTLKIQRTERGDSAVYLCASSLVAGVGSPLHFGNGTRLTVT.